The T cell receptor beta chain described here comes from a study of blood T cells in healthy people across ages. Drawn from each donor were around 10 milliliters of peripheral blood. Per-sample PBMC isolation yielded at least 7 million cells. Germline CDR1 SGHRS, CDR2 YFSETQ. Trimming removed 3 bases from V and 7 bases from J; junction bases left unmatched: 13. The CDR3 is 17 amino acids. Primed by a sample-barcoded 5' primer and a J-beta primer mix, a second PCR proceeded for roughly 6 to 12 cycles. MiXCR, run by TCRdb on the 5' RACE reads, gives a single entry per CDR3 protein. The sample lists roughly 930,000 distinct CDR3 sequences, roughly 43% seen once, with 13% in the top ten.

This TCR was recovered from a man aged 25-45 years in good health. Sequenced material: blood. The chain joins TRBV5-1 to TRBJ2-3; 11 bases are shared with TRBD2. In DNA form, the CDR3 reads TGCGCCAGCAGCTCTACAATAGCGGGGGGGCCCTCGAATACGCAGTATTTT. Translated: CASSSTIAGGPSNTQYF.